This T cell receptor beta chain comes out of a study of tumor-infiltrating lymphocytes in primary liver carcinoma. Study summary: Male and female patients aged 30 to 69 years made up the cohort. Stage T1-T3 N0M0 tumors spanned about 4 to 11 cm. General study points: Tumor-adjacent and tumor-blood pairs shared less of their repertoires than tumor region pairs shared. It was in tumors, not blood, that the top-250-clone fraction was significantly higher (p = 0.039).

Taking about 17-33 mg of unsorted bulk tissue, the authors co-extracted RNA and DNA. Per the germline V gene, CDR1 is LGHNA and CDR2 is YNFKEQ. CDR3 length: 15 residues. Points on this clonotype: Its target is unknown. A read error may account for a junction end that differs from germline.

Total RNA amounting to about 520 ng was the source from which TCR beta cDNA was made with a constant-region primer. Generation of the TCR beta libraries relied on three nested multiplex PCR rounds using slightly modified ARM-PCR. With TRBV1-TRBV30 forward primers and a C-beta reverse primer, the first two PCR rounds were run for nine to eleven cycles each. Via MiXCR, TCRdb re-called the multiplex PCR reads, giving one row per CDR3 protein. The data contain about 190,000 distinct CDR3 sequences, 85% of them singletons. Sequencing was done on a sample of tumor tissue from primary liver carcinoma. This sequence originates from a man aged 35 to 55 with primary liver carcinoma and hepatitis B virus infection. The chain carries TRBV4-2 and TRBJ2-3, with a tentative D call TRBD1 (5 bases). The CDR3, as DNA: TGTGCCAGCAGCCTAACCCGGACAACGACAGATATGCAGTATTTT. Encoded protein: CASSLTRTTTDMQYF.